The T cell receptor beta chain described here comes from a study of blood T cell repertoires in COVID-19 (dated by TCRdb to between 2020 and 2021). Turning to the overall study: Samples covering the acute and convalescent phases of COVID-19 were provided by collaborators in the United States, Italy and Spain. The material from the prospective study consisted of cDNA or gDNA derived from T cells, B-cell-depleted T cells, or PBMCs. Deeply sampled blood TCRbeta repertoires from subjects exposed to, actively infected with, or recovered from COVID-19 were included in the dataset. A freely available public database, intended as a resource for researchers studying the immune response to SARS-CoV-2, is where the repertoires were released. The samples were drawn from the first 160 participants of the ongoing ImmuneRACE study and from more than 1,000 subjects provided by 6 global collaborators. Nearly every sample came with metadata listing a de-identified subject ID, COVID-19 status, age in years and sex. Where available, HLA class I and class II types were obtained from metadata supplied by the sample provider rather than from assay-based typing.

Results the study describes overall, beyond this receptor: The quantity of clinical and demographic metadata differed by source and by participant and was supplied without curation.

The germline V gene supplies CDR1 SGHAT and CDR2 FQNNGV. The CDR3, from cysteine to phenylalanine, totals 15 residues. Of all the DNA, just the CDR3 is kept, 45 bases in frame from base 1. V loses 3 bases at its end and J loses 4 bases; junction bases beyond the gene matches: 7. The collaborating institutions used their own protocols to collect whole blood in K2EDTA tubes. For TCRbeta analysis, collaborator samples were shipped as frozen whole blood, as isolated PBMCs, or as DNA extracted from either sample type. In regard to this clone: This receptor's antigen is unknown. The input lacks base qualities; no much larger clone sits a single base away.

The immunoSEQ Assay, a bias-controlled multiplex PCR, was used to amplify TCRbeta CDR3 regions from genomic DNA. The paper's data handling went like this. Nucleated cell counts per sample were estimated from amplification of reference gene primers within the assay. To quantify the absolute abundance of each unique TCRbeta CDR3 rearrangement, sequence reads were collapsed and filtered. For each sample, productive Simpson clonality was calculated by taking the square root of Simpson's diversity index across productive rearrangements. Entries here come from immuneACCESS through TCRdb and include only in-frame sequences with V and J called. Some clones fail to appear in such tables; in the studies checked, an unresolved V gene covers under half of the shortfall, and the cause of the remainder is unknown. That table is the source of V, J and clone size, and D and trimming were worked out from the DNA. This sample holds tens of thousands of clones; 83% were observed only once. Less than 6% of the sample is taken by the ten largest.

The sample consisted of peripheral blood. The chain joins TRBV11-2 to TRBJ2-5, with TRBD1 identical over 8 junction bases. The TCR was taken from a human donor in a cohort sampled during active COVID-19. The nucleotides read TGTGCCAGCAGCTTTGGACAGGGCGGGCGAGAGACCCAGTACTTC. Its translation reads: CASSFGQGGRETQYF.